Below are 21 T cell receptor beta chains sequenced from a single sample in a study of T cells in Graves' hyperthyroidism and ophthalmopathy. The CDR3 regions of TCR beta were amplified from RNA transcripts. HTBI primers drove first-round RT-PCR of the TCR CDR3. TCRdb reprocessed the multiplex PCR reads with MiXCR, giving one entry per CDR3 protein. Altogether roughly 350,000 distinct CDR3 sequences are present, around 14% being singletons, with the ten largest covering 20% to 25%. Input material: blood. Every receptor here comes from a woman between 25 and 40 years old with Graves' hyperthyroidism.

Comment on this clonotype: A much larger clone is a single base away; this may be a read error. This chain links TRBV15 with TRBJ1-6; weak D call: TRBD1 (5 bases). Germline V gene sequence: CDR1 LNHNV, CDR2 YYDKDF (reference sequence). The CDR3 has 14 amino acids. CDR3 sequence (DNA): TGTGTCACCAGCAGCCCAGGGCTAAATTCACCCCTCCACTTT. Its translation is CVTSSPGLNSPLHF.

The sample holds a few counts of this clonotype. The gene calls are TRBV30 and TRBJ2-5, with 8 positions matching TRBD2. This CDR3 contains 14 residues. Losses at the gene ends were 3 bases for V and 1 base for J; bases not matched to a gene: 4. Germline CDR1 reads GTSNPN; CDR2 reads SVGIG (reference sequence). CDR3 sequence (DNA): TGTGCCTGGAGGGTAGCGGGGATCCAAGAGACCCAGTACTTC. Translated: CAWRVAGIQETQYF.

This clonotype was observed many times. The J gene is TRBJ1-1, the V gene TRBV2; D not resolved. Per germline, CDR1 SNHLY and CDR2 FYNNEI. The CDR3 sequence is 13 residues long. V was trimmed by 4 bases and J by 1 base, leaving 7 bases between them. CDR3 residues: CASSVRGNTEAFF. The CDR3 region has the DNA TGTGCCAGCAGTGTCCGGGGGAACACTGAAGCTTTCTTT.

This clonotype was observed a few times. The chain joins TRBV19 to TRBJ1-1, with D perhaps TRBD1 (5 bases). V was clipped by 5 bases and J by 4 bases, with 11 bases between them. The CDR3 is 13 residues long. Germline CDR1 and CDR2: LNHDA and SQIVND (reference sequence). DNA for the CDR3: TGTGCCAGTAGTTCCAGGGAGAGCACTGAAGCTTTCTTT. Its translation is CASSSRESTEAFF. The full variable domain, in which reference TRBV19 and TRBJ1-1 provide the parts outside the CDR3, is DGGITQSPKYLFRKEGQNVTLSCEQNLNHDAMYWYRQDPGQGLRLIYYSQIVNDFQKGDIAEGYSVSREKKESFPLTVTSAQKNPTAFYLCASSSRESTEAFFGQGTRLTVV.

This clonotype was recorded at least ten times. The rearrangement joins TRBV28 to TRBJ2-7; D gene uncertain. CDR1 is MDHEN, CDR2 SYDVKM, per germline. V lost 2 bases and J lost 6, with 5 bases in between. This CDR3 comprises 11 residues. The CDR3: CASSLLVEQYF. Written as DNA, the CDR3 is TGTGCCAGCAGTTTACTGGTCGAGCAGTACTTC.

This clonotype appeared many times. The CDR3 DNA follows: TGTGCCAGCAGTTTAGGACTCAGACCGAATGAAAAACTGTTTTTT. This codes for CASSLGLRPNEKLFF. J is TRBJ1-4 and V is TRBV12-3 or TRBV12-4; D is undetermined. Trimming removed 1 base from V and 5 bases from J, with 11 bases in between. CDR3 size: 15 residues.

The chain carries TRBV28 and TRBJ2-2, with D hard to call. V was cut by 6 bases and J by 7 bases, with 12 bases left in between. The CDR3 has 13 amino acids. Germline assignment: CDR1 MDHEN and CDR2 SYDVKM. Here the CDR3 reads CASRALDIGELFF. The DNA for the CDR3 is TGTGCCAGCAGGGCCCTAGACATCGGGGAGCTGTTTTTT.

The rearrangement uses TRBV5-4 and TRBJ2-7, with 8 bases identical to TRBD2. Germline-derived CDR1 and CDR2 are SGHNT and YYREEE (reference sequence). Trimming cost V 4 bases and J 1 base; bases outside gene matches: 7. CDR3 length: 15 residues. CDR3 region: CASSPSGSTSYEQYF. CDR3 bases: TGTGCCAGCAGCCCCAGCGGGAGTACGTCCTACGAGCAGTACTTC.

The table lists this clonotype with many counts. This rearrangement joins TRBV12-3 or TRBV12-4 to TRBJ1-2, with D possibly matching TRBD1 (5 bases). V lost 3 bases, J lost 3 bases, and 8 bases lay in between. The length of the CDR3 is 13 residues. The CDR3 region is CASSFGADYGYTF. For the CDR3, the DNA is TGTGCCAGCAGTTTTGGGGCTGACTATGGCTACACCTTC.

Ten or more counts support this clonotype. CDR3 sequence reads: CASSLAGRTTEAFF. CDR3 in DNA: TGTGCCAGCAGCTTAGCTGGGCGGACCACTGAAGCTTTCTTT. This rearrangement joins TRBV7-9 to TRBJ1-1; D is undetermined. Trimming pared 0 bases from V and 4 bases from J, leaving 9 bases between. The length of the CDR3 is 14 residues. Germline loops: CDR1 SEHNR, CDR2 FQNEAQ (reference sequence).

This clonotype came up a few times. This rearrangement joins TRBV6-1 to TRBJ1-5, with D unclear. The germline CDR1 and CDR2 sequences are MNHNS and SASEGT. This CDR3 spans 14 amino acids. V shed 8 bases and J shed 5 bases, with 16 bases lying between them. The CDR3 loop is CASQMREKYQPQHF. The CDR3 DNA reads as TGTGCCAGCCAGATGAGGGAGAAGTATCAGCCCCAGCATTTT.

In this sample, this clonotype turned up a few times. The chain employs TRBV28 and TRBJ1-6, with a weak D call TRBD1 (5 bases). The CDR3 loop spans 17 amino acids. Trimming stripped 4 bases from V and 5 bases from J, with 18 bases between. Germline CDR1 is MDHEN and CDR2 is SYDVKM. CDR3 loop: CASSSSGTPGNNSPLHF. CDR3 DNA sequence: TGTGCCAGCAGTTCCAGCGGGACGCCTGGTAATAATTCACCCCTCCACTTT.

There are many counts of this clonotype. The chain links TRBV28 to TRBJ2-1; 13 bases are a match to TRBD2. The length of the CDR3 is 18 residues. V shed 9 bases, J shed 0 bases, and the junction held 11 bases outside the gene matches. Germline values: CDR1 MDHEN, CDR2 SYDVKM. CDR3 protein: CASQRTSGSRSSYNEQFF. CDR3 nucleotides: TGTGCCAGTCAAAGGACTAGCGGGAGCCGCTCCTCCTACAATGAGCAGTTCTTC.

This clonotype appeared a few times. V is TRBV2 and J is TRBJ2-6, with 11 bases that match TRBD1. This CDR3 has 17 residues. Germline-derived CDR1 and CDR2 are SNHLY and FYNNEI. The CDR3 nucleotides are TGTGCTTCCCAGGGGGGGACAGGGGGCTCTGGGGCCAACGTCCTGACTTTC. Protein product: CASQGGTGGSGANVLTF.

This clonotype was recorded at least ten times. The V gene is TRBV6-2 or TRBV6-3, the J gene TRBJ2-7; the D is unclear. V was cut by 0 bases and J by 0 bases, with 12 bases left in between. The CDR3 contains 16 residues. Germline V gene data show CDR1 as MNHEY and CDR2 as SVGEGT. The CDR3 coding sequence is TGTGCCAGCAGTTACTCGGTGCCAGAGAGCTCCTACGAGCAGTACTTC. Amino acid sequence: CASSYSVPESSYEQYF.

The CDR3 sequence: CSAEQGAYNTGELFF. The CDR3 DNA sequence: TGCAGTGCAGAACAGGGGGCTTACAACACCGGGGAGCTGTTTTTT. The chain carries TRBV20-1 and TRBJ2-2; 9 bases map to TRBD1. J lost 2 bases, V lost 6 bases, and 7 bases had no gene match. Per the germline V gene, CDR1 is DFQATT and CDR2 is SNEGSKA (reference sequence). This CDR3 is built from 15 residues.

This chain uses TRBV6-1 with TRBJ1-5; the D gene is possibly TRBD1 (5 bases). The CDR3 runs 15 residues. Germline V lookup: CDR1 MNHNS, CDR2 SASEGT. V was shortened by 2 bases and J by 7 bases, with 15 bases between the two germline ends. The CDR3 DNA reads TGTGCCAGCAGTGAAATGGAGGCAAGGGACCAGCCCCAGCATTTT. Its translation: CASSEMEARDQPQHF.

This chain links TRBV7-9 with TRBJ2-5, with D perhaps matching TRBD2 (5 bases). Germline V gene data show CDR1 as SEHNR and CDR2 as FQNEAQ (reference sequence). The CDR3 length is 14 residues. The germline V and J ends were trimmed by 4 bases and 2 bases, with 11 bases remaining between them. The DNA of the CDR3 is TGTGCCAGCAGCTCTATAGCGTATCAAGAGACCCAGTACTTC. Its translation is CASSSIAYQETQYF.

The chain has TRBV2 and TRBJ2-7, with TRBD1 matching 7 bases. CDR3 size: 14 residues. V was clipped by 4 bases and J by 2 bases; unmatched bases: 5. From germline, CDR1 is SNHLY and CDR2 FYNNEI. This CDR3 is CASSAWQGAYEQYF. The CDR3 DNA reads as TGTGCCAGCAGTGCTTGGCAGGGGGCCTACGAGCAGTACTTC.

In its sample, this clonotype was seen many times. This sequence joins TRBV6-1 and TRBJ2-7, with D perhaps TRBD1 or TRBD2 (6 bases each). This CDR3 comprises 13 residues. CDR1 MNHNS and CDR2 SASEGT come from the germline V gene. The V end was cut by 10 bases, the J end by 4 bases, with 17 bases between. In DNA form, the CDR3 reads TGTGCCATATCCCGGGGGCGGCTTTACGAGCAGTACTTC. Residues: CAISRGRLYEQYF.

This clonotype has a count of ten or more. The chain employs TRBV2 and TRBJ2-1; D remains ambiguous. The CDR3 has 13 amino acids. CDR1 is SNHLY and CDR2 is FYNNEI in the germline V gene. Trimming removed 7 bases from V and 7 bases from J, with 14 bases in between. In DNA, the CDR3 is TGTGCCAGCATTATGAACCCCAATAATGAGCAGTTCTTC. Residues: CASIMNPNNEQFF.